Below are 21 T cell receptor beta chains sequenced from a single sample in a study of T cell repertoires in cytomegalovirus infection. TCRdb reprocessed the reads via MiXCR and lists one record per CDR3 protein. Here the sample spans about 530,000 distinct CDR3 sequences, about 30% being singletons. Sequenced sample: PBMCs. The receptors stem from a human donor in good health (CMV status not recorded). Some clones in this sample may be carry-over from other donors' samples.

The table lists this clonotype with a few counts. V and J are TRBV11-2 and TRBJ2-1; D is undetermined. Germline CDR1 reads SGHAT; CDR2 reads FQNNGV. The CDR3 spans 14 residues. V lost 5 bases, J lost 5 bases, and 13 bases lay in between. CDR3 DNA sequence: TGTGCCAGCAGCCTCCGATGGTCCGACAATGAGCAGTTCTTC. This codes for CASSLRWSDNEQFF.

There are a few counts of this clonotype. The rearrangement uses TRBV7-2 and TRBJ2-1; the D is unclear. CDR1 is SGHTA and CDR2 is FQGNSA in the germline V gene. Trimming pared 5 bases from V and 7 bases from J, leaving 9 bases between. CDR3 size: 12 residues. The CDR3 region has the DNA TGTGCCAGCAGCGCGTTCCGTAATGAGCAGTTCTTC. It codes for CASSAFRNEQFF. The complete variable domain, with remaining parts taken from reference TRBV7-2 and TRBJ2-1, reads GAGVSQSPSNKVTEKGKDVELRCDPISGHTALYWYRQSLGQGLEFLIYFQGNSAPDKSGLPSDRFSAERTGGSVSTLTIQRTQQEDSAVYLCASSAFRNEQFFGPGTRLTVL.

The gene calls are TRBV20-1 and TRBJ2-7; D might be TRBD1 (6 bases). Trimming took off 3 bases at V and 3 bases at J, with 15 bases between the two ends. Germline CDR1 and CDR2: DFQATT and SNEGSKA (reference sequence). The CDR3 sequence is 14 residues long. The CDR3 DNA is TGCAGTGCTAGTGTCCCGGACAGATACTACGAGCAGTACTTC. Its protein is CSASVPDRYYEQYF.

This clonotype was observed at least ten times. This chain connects TRBV7-2 to TRBJ2-7; D unresolved. Trimming removed 1 base at V and 1 base at J, with 8 bases between. Per germline, CDR1 SGHTA and CDR2 FQGNSA. This CDR3 is 14 amino acids long. CDR3 in amino acids: CASSLEGRSYEQYF. In DNA form, the CDR3 reads TGTGCCAGCAGCTTAGAGGGCCGGTCCTACGAGCAGTACTTC.

The gene calls are TRBV2 and TRBJ2-1, with 16 bases identical to TRBD2. The CDR3 has 16 amino acids. The germline CDR1 and CDR2 sequences are SNHLY and FYNNEI. V was clipped by 6 bases and J by 6 bases; unmatched bases: 5. The CDR3 sequence is CASSGTSGRAGNEQFF. In DNA, the CDR3 is TGTGCCAGCAGCGGGACTAGCGGGAGGGCCGGCAATGAGCAGTTCTTC. Drawing the rest from reference TRBV2 and TRBJ2-1, the complete variable domain is EPEVTQTPSHQVTQMGQEVILRCVPISNHLYFYWYRQILGQKVEFLVSFYNNEISEKSEIFDDQFSVERPDGSNFTLKIRSTKLEDSAMYFCASSGTSGRAGNEQFFGPGTRLTVL.

This rearrangement joins TRBV10-3 to TRBJ1-1, with D unclear. The V end lost 3 bases, the J end lost 1 base, and 12 bases lay between the germline ends. Germline assignment: CDR1 ENHRY and CDR2 SYGVKD. This CDR3 spans 15 amino acids. The CDR3 is CAISDSASKNTEAFF. The CDR3 DNA sequence: TGTGCCATCAGTGATTCCGCGAGCAAGAACACTGAAGCTTTCTTT.

The V call is TRBV20-1, the J call TRBJ1-2; TRBD1 agrees at 8 bases. This CDR3 has 16 amino acids. In germline, CDR1 is DFQATT, CDR2 SNEGSKA (reference sequence). Unmatched junction bases numbered 10, after V lost 0 bases and J lost 4 bases. Here the CDR3 DNA reads TGCAGTGCTAGAGATTTGTGGACAGGGAATCCCTATGGCTACACCTTC. Residues: CSARDLWTGNPYGYTF.

The CDR3: CASSPGGAAYEQYF. DNA for the CDR3: TGCGCCAGCAGCCCCGGGGGAGCGGCCTACGAGCAGTACTTC. The chain combines TRBV5-1 with TRBJ2-7; tentative D call: TRBD2 (6 bases). In germline, CDR1 is SGHRS, CDR2 YFSETQ. Deletions cut 4 bases from V and 2 bases from J, with 13 bases between. The CDR3 extends over 14 amino acids.

This clonotype occurred a few times. The chain couples TRBV7-9 to TRBJ2-5; D call uncertain. V lost 3 bases and J lost 3, with 17 bases in between. The germline CDR1 and CDR2 sequences are SEHNR and FQNEAQ (reference sequence). This CDR3 comprises 16 residues. The CDR3 DNA sequence: TGTGCCAGCAGCTTTATCCGCCTGGGCATTAAAGAGACCCAGTACTTC. Translating gives CASSFIRLGIKETQYF.

This chain connects TRBV20-1 to TRBJ1-1; D call uncertain. The CDR3 has 13 amino acids. Germline-derived CDR1 and CDR2 are DFQATT and SNEGSKA (reference sequence). V shed 0 bases and J shed 10 bases, with 15 bases lying between them. CDR3: CSAREYGVEAAFF. CDR3 nucleotide sequence: TGCAGTGCTAGAGAGTACGGGGTGGAGGCAGCTTTCTTT.

This clonotype was seen repeatedly, ten times or more. J is TRBJ1-1 and V is TRBV7-2, with D unclear. V lost 5 bases to trimming and J lost 4 bases, with 8 bases between them. Germline CDR1 and CDR2: SGHTA and FQGNSA. The CDR3 is made up of 12 amino acids. The CDR3 protein is CASSPRTTEAFF. CDR3 DNA: TGTGCCAGCAGCCCCCGGACCACTGAAGCTTTCTTT. Complete variable domain (other parts from reference TRBV7-2 and TRBJ1-1): GAGVSQSPSNKVTEKGKDVELRCDPISGHTALYWYRQSLGQGLEFLIYFQGNSAPDKSGLPSDRFSAERTGGSVSTLTIQRTQQEDSAVYLCASSPRTTEAFFGQGTRLTVV.

The sample holds a few counts of this clonotype. The chain links TRBV11-2 to TRBJ2-7, with D uncertain. The CDR3 contains 14 residues. Per germline, CDR1 SGHAT and CDR2 FQNNGV. Trimming shortened V by 3 bases and J by 0 bases, and 9 bases separated the two germline ends. The CDR3 DNA follows: TGTGCCAGCAGCTTTTACAGCTACTCCTACGAGCAGTACTTC. This gives the protein CASSFYSYSYEQYF. Looking up the rest from reference TRBV11-2 and TRBJ2-7 gives the full variable domain: EAGVAQSPRYKIIEKRQSVAFWCNPISGHATLYWYQQILGQGPKLLIQFQNNGVVDDSQLPKDRFSAERLKGVDSTLKIQPAKLEDSAVYLCASSFYSYSYEQYFGPGTRLTVT.

J is TRBJ1-1 and V is TRBV29-1; D not resolved. The CDR3 extends over 12 amino acids. The germline V gene encodes CDR1 SQVTM and CDR2 ANQGSEA. The V end lost 7 bases, the J end lost 0 bases, and 9 bases lay between the germline ends. Here the CDR3 reads CSAPSLNTEAFF. For the CDR3, the DNA is TGCAGCGCCCCGAGTTTGAACACTGAAGCTTTCTTT.

This clonotype was observed many times. The chain is built from TRBV7-2 and TRBJ1-5; D ambiguous. CDR3 length: 16 residues. Germline CDR1 and CDR2: SGHTA and FQGNSA. V was shortened by 2 bases and J by 0 bases, with 11 bases between the two germline ends. DNA of the CDR3: TGTGCCAGCAGCTTAAGTTGGACCGATAGCAATCAGCCCCAGCATTTT. Its protein product is CASSLSWTDSNQPQHF.

Comment on this clonotype: A junction end diverges from the germline sequence, so it may reflect a read error. V usage is TRBV20-1 and J usage is TRBJ2-2; the D is unclear. Germline-derived CDR1 and CDR2 are DFQATT and SNEGSKA (reference sequence). The CDR3 sequence is 14 residues long. CDR3 in amino acids: CSARDRSNTGELFF. The CDR3 bases are TGCAGTGCAAGAGACCGATCGAACACCGGGGAGCTGTTTTTT.

J is TRBJ2-7 and V is TRBV18, with 7 bases that match TRBD1. The V segment lost 2 bases and the J segment 4 bases; nucleotides outside the gene matches: 8. This CDR3 spans 15 amino acids. CDR1 and CDR2 from the germline V gene are KGHSH and LQKENI. In nucleotides, the CDR3 is TGTGCCAGCTCACCATCCGGGACAGACCCTTACGAGCAGTACTTC. Residues: CASSPSGTDPYEQYF. The entire variable domain, with the rest obtained from reference TRBV18 and TRBJ2-7, is as follows: NAGVMQNPRHLVRRRGQEARLRCSPMKGHSHVYWYRQLPEEGLKFMVYLQKENIIDESGMPKERFSAEFPKEGPSILRIQQVVRGDSAAYFCASSPSGTDPYEQYFGPGTRLTVT.

This clonotype was seen ten or more times. The chain employs TRBV7-2 and TRBJ2-5; no clear D. V gave up 1 base and J gave up 7 bases, with 16 bases separating them. The CDR3 runs 15 residues. The germline gives CDR1 SGHTA, CDR2 FQGNSA. CDR3 residues: CASSLDRGTRGTQYF. CDR3 in DNA: TGTGCCAGCAGCTTAGACCGAGGTACACGAGGGACCCAGTACTTC.

This clonotype came up a few times. V and J are TRBV4-3 and TRBJ2-5, with 10 bases lining up with TRBD1. The germline V gene has CDR1 LGHNA and CDR2 YSLEER. The junction had 10 bases not matched to a gene; V was cut back by 4 bases and J by 2 bases. This CDR3 has 17 residues. The CDR3 reads CASSLGQGVWGQETQYF. Here the CDR3 DNA reads TGCGCCAGCAGCCTCGGACAGGGGGTTTGGGGACAAGAGACCCAGTACTTC.

This chain links TRBV28 with TRBJ1-1, with D tentatively TRBD1 (5 bases). Trimming cost V 5 bases and J 9 bases, with 19 bases left between them. The CDR3 is 14 amino acids. Germline CDR1 MDHEN, CDR2 SYDVKM. CDR3 DNA: TGTGCCAGCAGTCCTCCCAATCCAGGGACTAAAGCTTTCTTT. Protein product: CASSPPNPGTKAFF.

The rearrangement uses TRBV19 and TRBJ1-5, with a tentative D call TRBD1 (6 bases). This CDR3 is built from 15 residues. Germline V gene sequence: CDR1 LNHDA, CDR2 SQIVND (reference sequence). V was clipped by 0 bases and J by 0 bases, with 6 bases between them. CDR3 residues: CASSIEGASNQPQHF. The CDR3, as DNA: TGTGCCAGTAGTATAGAGGGGGCTAGCAATCAGCCCCAGCATTTT.

This clonotype was picked up a small number of times. The J gene is TRBJ2-7, the V gene TRBV7-2; the D is unclear. From germline, CDR1 is SGHTA and CDR2 FQGNSA. V was pared by 0 bases and J by 6 bases, with 6 bases between. The CDR3 has 12 amino acids. The CDR3 sequence is CASSLAASEQYF. CDR3 sequence (DNA): TGTGCCAGCAGCTTAGCAGCATCCGAGCAGTACTTC. Using reference TRBV7-2 and TRBJ2-7 for the parts outside the CDR3, the full variable domain is GAGVSQSPSNKVTEKGKDVELRCDPISGHTALYWYRQSLGQGLEFLIYFQGNSAPDKSGLPSDRFSAERTGGSVSTLTIQRTQQEDSAVYLCASSLAASEQYFGPGTRLTVT.